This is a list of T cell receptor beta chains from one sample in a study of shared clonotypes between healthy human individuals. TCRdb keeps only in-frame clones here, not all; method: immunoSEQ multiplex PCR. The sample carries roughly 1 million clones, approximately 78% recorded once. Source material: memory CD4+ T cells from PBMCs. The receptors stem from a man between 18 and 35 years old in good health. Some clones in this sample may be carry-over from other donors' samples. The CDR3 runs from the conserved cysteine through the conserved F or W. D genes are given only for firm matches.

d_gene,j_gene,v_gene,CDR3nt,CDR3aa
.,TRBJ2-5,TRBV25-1,TGTGCCAGCAGTGAATTGGGGAAGGGGCGGCAAGAGACCCAGTACTTC,CASSELGKGRQETQYF
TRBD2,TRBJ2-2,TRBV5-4,TGTGCCAGCACCCCGACACTAGCGGCTAACACCGGGGAGCTGTTTTTT,CASTPTLAANTGELFF
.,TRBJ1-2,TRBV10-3,TGTGCCATCAGTGATATGGGTGGCTACACCTTC,CAISDMGGYTF
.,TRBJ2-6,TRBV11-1,TGTGCCAGCAGCTTAGCGTGGGGGGTCTCTGGGGCCAACGTCCTGACTTTC,CASSLAWGVSGANVLTF
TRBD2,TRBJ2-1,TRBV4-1,TGCGCCAGCAGCCAAGAATCCGTGGCTAGCGGGAACTACAATGAGCAGTTCTTC,CASSQESVASGNYNEQFF
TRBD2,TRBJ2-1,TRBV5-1,TGCGCCAGCAGCCTAGCGGGATGGTCCTACAATGAGCAGTTCTTC,CASSLAGWSYNEQFF
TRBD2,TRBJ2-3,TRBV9,TGTGCCAGCAGTCTTGGAGCGGGAGGGCGCACAGATACGCAGTATTTT,CASSLGAGGRTDTQYF
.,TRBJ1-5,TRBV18,TGTGCCAGCTCCCCACGCCCCGCCAAACAACGTCCGGGGCAGCCCCAGCATTTT,CASSPRPAKQRPGQPQHF
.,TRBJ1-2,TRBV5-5,TGTGCCAGCAGCCCGACCCGGGACGTAACGGGCTATGGCTACACCTTC,CASSPTRDVTGYGYTF
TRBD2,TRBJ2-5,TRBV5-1,TGCGCCAGCAGCTTAGGACTAGCGGGAGGGCCAGGTGAGACCCAGTACTTC,CASSLGLAGGPGETQYF